One T cell receptor beta chain is described in this entry. Its cognate antigen is unknown. The assay was immunoSEQ multiplex PCR, and TCRdb's table has in-frame clones only and misses some. In the table there are about 160,000 clones, 94% of which are singletons. The sample originates from a study of T cell responses to AZD1222 COVID-19 vaccine. Overall study results and limits: The study sampled repertoires only after the peak T cell response. Donors, mostly white British, included more females; clonal diversity was possibly underestimated.

CDR1 and CDR2 (germline): SNHLY, FYNNEI. Trimming took 2 bases from V and 6 from J, leaving 8 bases between them. The CDR3 is 14 residues long. Second doses at about 4 or about 12 weeks were pooled. The chain couples TRBV2 to TRBJ1-6; D is possibly TRBD1 (6 bases). The origin of this receptor is an adult who received the AZD1222 COVID-19 vaccine. The sample consisted of peripheral blood, taken 28 days after the second AZD1222 dose. CDR3 sequence reads: CASSETGSNSPLHF. As DNA, the CDR3 is TGTGCCAGCAGTGAAACAGGGTCTAATTCACCCCTCCACTTT.